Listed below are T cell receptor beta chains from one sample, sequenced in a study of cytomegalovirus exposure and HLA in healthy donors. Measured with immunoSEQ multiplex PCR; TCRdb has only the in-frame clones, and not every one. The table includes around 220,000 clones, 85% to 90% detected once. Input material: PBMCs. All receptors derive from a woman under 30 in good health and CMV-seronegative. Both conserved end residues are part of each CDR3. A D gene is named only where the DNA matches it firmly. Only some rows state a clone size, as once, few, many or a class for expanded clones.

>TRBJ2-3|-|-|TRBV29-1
TGCAGCGTTGTAAGCCCCCGGTGGGCGGGCCTAATACCTAGCACAGATACGCAGTATTTT
CSVVSPRWAGLIPSTDTQYF
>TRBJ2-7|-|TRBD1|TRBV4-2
TGTGCCAGCAGCCAAGATGTCGGGTGGGACAGTCTGGAGGAGCAGTACTTC
CASSQDVGWDSLEEQYF
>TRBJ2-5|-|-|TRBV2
TGTGCCAGTCGAGGACAGCAAGAGACCCAGTACTTC
CASRGQQETQYF
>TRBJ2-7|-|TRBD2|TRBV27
TGTGCCAGCAGCGACGGGGGGTACGAGCAGTACTTC
CASSDGGYEQYF
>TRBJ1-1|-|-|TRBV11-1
TGTGCCAGCACTGCCAGGGGTTTGAACACTGAAGCTTTCTTT
CASTARGLNTEAFF
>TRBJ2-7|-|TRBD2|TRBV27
TGTGCCAGCGCTAGCGGGGCCTCCTACGAGCAGTACTTC
CASASGASYEQYF
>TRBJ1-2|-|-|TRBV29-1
TGCAGCGCCCATCCAGACAGGTACGTAGGTGGCTACACCTTC
CSAHPDRYVGGYTF
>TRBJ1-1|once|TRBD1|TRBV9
TGTGCCAGCAGCGTAGCTCCCGGGACAGGGCAGGGTGAAGCTTTCTTT
CASSVAPGTGQGEAFF
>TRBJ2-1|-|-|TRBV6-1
TGTGCCAGCATGAGGACTAACAATGAGCAGTTCTTC
CASMRTNNEQFF
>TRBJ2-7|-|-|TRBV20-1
TGCAGTGCCCGGAGCTACTACGAGCAGTACTTC
CSARSYYEQYF
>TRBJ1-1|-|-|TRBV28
TGTGCCAGCAGCCAGTTGAACACTGAAGCTTTCTTT
CASSQLNTEAFF
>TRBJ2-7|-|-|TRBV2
TGTGCCAGCAGTGAAGCGCTTCATCCTGCAGTTTACGAGCAGTACTTC
CASSEALHPAVYEQYF
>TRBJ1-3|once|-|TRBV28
TGTGCCGGACAGCTTTACTCTGGAAACACCATATATTTT
CAGQLYSGNTIYF
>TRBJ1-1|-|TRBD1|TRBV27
TGTGCCAGCAGTTCAAGGACAGGGTTTGGTGAAGCTTTCTTT
CASSSRTGFGEAFF
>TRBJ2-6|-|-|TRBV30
TGTGCCTGGAGTGTAGGGGGGGCTGGGGCCAACGTCCTGACTTTC
CAWSVGGAGANVLTF
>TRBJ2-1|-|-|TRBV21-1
TGTGCCAGCACTAGCGGGAGGTTGTACAATGAGCAGTTCTTC
CASTSGRLYNEQFF
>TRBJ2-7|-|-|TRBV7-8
TGTGCCAGCAGCTATTACGCGGGGACGACAAGGTACGAGCAGTACTTC
CASSYYAGTTRYEQYF
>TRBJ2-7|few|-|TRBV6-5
TGTGCCAGCAGATCCGACAGGTACTACGAGCAGTACTTC
CASRSDRYYEQYF
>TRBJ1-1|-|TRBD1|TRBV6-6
TGTGCCAGCAGTGTTCTTCAGGGGGCCGCTTTCTTT
CASSVLQGAAFF
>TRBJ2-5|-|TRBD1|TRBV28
TGTGCCAGCAGTTTATGGGGACAGCAAGAGACCCAGTACTTC
CASSLWGQQETQYF
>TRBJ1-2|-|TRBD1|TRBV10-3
TGTGCCATCAGTGCAGCCGGGACAGGAAACTGGGGCTACACCTTC
CAISAAGTGNWGYTF
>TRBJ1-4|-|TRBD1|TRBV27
TGTGCCAGCAGTGAGAGGAGACAGGGGGCCAATGAAAAACTGTTTTTT
CASSERRQGANEKLFF
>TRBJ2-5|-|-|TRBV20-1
TGCAGTGCTAGGAGGCAACGGGGGTACTTC
CSARRQRGYF
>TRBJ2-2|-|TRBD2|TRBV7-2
TGTGCCAGCAGCTTACCTAGCGGGAACACCGGGGAGCTGTTTTTT
CASSLPSGNTGELFF
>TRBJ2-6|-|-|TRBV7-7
TGTGCTAGCAGCTTAGGAGGCTCTGGGGCCAACGTCCTGACTTTC
CASSLGGSGANVLTF
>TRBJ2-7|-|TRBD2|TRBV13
TGTGCCAGCAGTTATGCCGGGACTAGCGGGAGCTCCTACGAGCAGTACTTC
CASSYAGTSGSSYEQYF
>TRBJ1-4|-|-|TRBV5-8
TGTGCCAGCAGCTCCCTCAGGTGGGCAGGGCTGAAGACTAATGAAAAACTGTTTTTT
CASSSLRWAGLKTNEKLFF
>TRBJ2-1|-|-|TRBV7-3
TGTGCCAGCAGCGTCTCCTTCTCCCACAATGAGCAGTTCTTC
CASSVSFSHNEQFF
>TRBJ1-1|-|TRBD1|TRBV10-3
TGTGCCGCCAGGGGACAGGGGCTAAGGAACACTGAAGCTTTCTTT
CAARGQGLRNTEAFF
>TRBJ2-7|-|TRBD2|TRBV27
TGTGCCAGCAGTTTTGGCGGGGGGGTCTACGAGCAGTACTTC
CASSFGGGVYEQYF
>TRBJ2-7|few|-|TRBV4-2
TGTGCCAGCAGCCAAGATGGGCTCTACGAGCAGTACTTC
CASSQDGLYEQYF
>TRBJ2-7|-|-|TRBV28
TGTGCCAGCAGTTTAGCGGCGACCAGCTCCTACGAGCAGTACTTC
CASSLAATSSYEQYF
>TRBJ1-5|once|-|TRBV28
TGTGCCAGCAGTTTACTCCAGGGGCTCAATCAGCCCCAGCATTTT
CASSLLQGLNQPQHF
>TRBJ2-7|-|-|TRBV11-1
TGTGCCAGCAGCCTATCCAACAGGGACTCCTACGAGCAGTACTTC
CASSLSNRDSYEQYF
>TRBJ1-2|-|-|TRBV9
TGTGCCAGCAGCCGGGGGGGCTATGGCTACACCTTC
CASSRGGYGYTF
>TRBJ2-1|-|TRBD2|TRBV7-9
TGTGCCAGCCTACTAGCGGGAGGTAATGAGCAGTTCTTC
CASLLAGGNEQFF
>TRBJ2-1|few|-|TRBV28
TGTGCCAGCACCGTACTGTACTCCTACAATGAGCAGTTCTTC
CASTVLYSYNEQFF
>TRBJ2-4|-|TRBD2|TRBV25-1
TGTGCCAGCAGTGATCTCGCGGGAGGGCCACACATTCAGTACTTC
CASSDLAGGPHIQYF
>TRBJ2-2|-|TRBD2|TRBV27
TGTGCCAGCAGTTTCTACCGGCTAGCGGGAGGGTACACCGGGGAGCTGTTTTTT
CASSFYRLAGGYTGELFF
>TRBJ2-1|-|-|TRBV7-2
TGTGCCAGCAGCGAATGGGGGCGAACCTACAATGAGCAGTTCTTC
CASSEWGRTYNEQFF
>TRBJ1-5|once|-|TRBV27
TGTGCCAGCAGTTTGAGGCGGGGCTTAGGGAGCAATCAGCCCCAGCATTTT
CASSLRRGLGSNQPQHF
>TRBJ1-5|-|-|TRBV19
TGTGCCAGTAGTATTATGGGGGCGAGCAATCAGCCCCAGCATTTT
CASSIMGASNQPQHF
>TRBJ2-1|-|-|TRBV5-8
TGTGCCAGCAGCTTTACGACCGGGAATGAGCAGTTCTTC
CASSFTTGNEQFF
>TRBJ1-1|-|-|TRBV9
TGTGCCAGCAGCGCCGGGGAGGGCAGGCGGGACACTGAAGCTTTCTTT
CASSAGEGRRDTEAFF
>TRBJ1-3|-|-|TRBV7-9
TGTGCCAGCAGCCCGATCAGGGGTCCTTCTGGAAACACCATATATTTT
CASSPIRGPSGNTIYF
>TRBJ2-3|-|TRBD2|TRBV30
TGTGCCTCCAGCGGGACTTTACATTCAGATACGCAGTATTTT
CASSGTLHSDTQYF
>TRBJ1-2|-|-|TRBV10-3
TGTGCCATCAGTGAGTCGAACCCCCCCCCAGGGAACTATGGCTACACCTTC
CAISESNPPPGNYGYTF
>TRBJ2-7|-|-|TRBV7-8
TGTGCCAGCAGCTTAATTGCTAGGGGCATGAACGAGCAGTACTTC
CASSLIARGMNEQYF
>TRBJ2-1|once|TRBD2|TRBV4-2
TGTGCCAGCAGCCAAGATAGAGAACTAGCGGGCAATGAGCAGTTCTTC
CASSQDRELAGNEQFF
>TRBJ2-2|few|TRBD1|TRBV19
TGTGCCAGTAGGCCAGGGGGCTACACCGGGGAGCTGTTTTTT
CASRPGGYTGELFF
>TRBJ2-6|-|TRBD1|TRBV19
TGTGCCAGTAGCCTTTTGCTACCGGGACAGATCTCTGGGGCCAACGTCCTGACTTTC
CASSLLLPGQISGANVLTF
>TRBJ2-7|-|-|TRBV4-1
TGCGCCAGCAGCCAGGTACAGGGTGAGGATGGCGAGCAGTACTTC
CASSQVQGEDGEQYF